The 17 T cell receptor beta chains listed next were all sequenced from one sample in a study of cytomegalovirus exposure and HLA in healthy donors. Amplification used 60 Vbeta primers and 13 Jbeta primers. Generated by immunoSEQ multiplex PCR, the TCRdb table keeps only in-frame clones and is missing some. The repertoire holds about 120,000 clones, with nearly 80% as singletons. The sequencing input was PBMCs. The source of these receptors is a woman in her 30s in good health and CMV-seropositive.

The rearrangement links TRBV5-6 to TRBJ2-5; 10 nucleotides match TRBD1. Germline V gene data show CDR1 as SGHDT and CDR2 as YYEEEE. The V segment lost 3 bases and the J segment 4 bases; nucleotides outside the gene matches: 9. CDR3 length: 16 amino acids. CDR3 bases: TGTGCCAGCAGCTGGGGGGGGACAGGGGTAGGAGAGACCCAGTACTTC. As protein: CASSWGGTGVGETQYF.

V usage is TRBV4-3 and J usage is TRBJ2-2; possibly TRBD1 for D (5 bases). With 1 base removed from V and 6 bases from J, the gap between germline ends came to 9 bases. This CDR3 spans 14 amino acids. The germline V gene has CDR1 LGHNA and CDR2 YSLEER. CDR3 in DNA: TGCGCCAGCAGCCAAGTATCGACAGCCGGGGAGCTGTTTTTT. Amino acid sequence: CASSQVSTAGELFF.

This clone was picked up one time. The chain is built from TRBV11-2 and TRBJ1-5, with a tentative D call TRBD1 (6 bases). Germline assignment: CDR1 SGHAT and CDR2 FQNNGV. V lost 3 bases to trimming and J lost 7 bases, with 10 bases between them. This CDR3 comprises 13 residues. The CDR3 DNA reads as TGTGCCAGCAGCTTCTCGGACAGCCAGCCCCAGCATTTT. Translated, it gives CASSFSDSQPQHF.

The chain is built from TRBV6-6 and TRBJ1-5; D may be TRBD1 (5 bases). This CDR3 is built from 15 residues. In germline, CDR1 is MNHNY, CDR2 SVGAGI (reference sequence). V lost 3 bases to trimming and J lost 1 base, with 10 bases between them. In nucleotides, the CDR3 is TGTGCCAGCAGTTATGAGACAGAAAGCAATCAGCCCCAGCATTTT. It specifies CASSYETESNQPQHF.

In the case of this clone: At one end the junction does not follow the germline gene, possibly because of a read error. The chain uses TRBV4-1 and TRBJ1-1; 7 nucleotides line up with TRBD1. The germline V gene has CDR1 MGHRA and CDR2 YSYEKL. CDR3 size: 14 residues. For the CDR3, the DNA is TGCGCCAGCAGCAAAGACAGGGCTGACACTGAAGCTTTCTTT. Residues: CASSKDRADTEAFF.

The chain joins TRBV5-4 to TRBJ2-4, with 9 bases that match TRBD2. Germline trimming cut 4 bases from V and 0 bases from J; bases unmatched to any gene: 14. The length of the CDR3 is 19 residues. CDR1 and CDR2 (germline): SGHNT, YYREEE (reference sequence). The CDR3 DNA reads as TGTGCCAGCAGCCCGGGCGGGGGGGCGGGACGGCTAGCCAAAAACATTCAGTACTTC. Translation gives CASSPGGGAGRLAKNIQYF.

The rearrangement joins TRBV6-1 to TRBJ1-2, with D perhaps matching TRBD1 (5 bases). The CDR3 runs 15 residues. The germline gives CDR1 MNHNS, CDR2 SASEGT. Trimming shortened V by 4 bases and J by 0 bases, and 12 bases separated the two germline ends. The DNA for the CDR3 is TGTGCCAGCAGTGCGGGGGACGGGACTAACTATGGCTACACCTTC. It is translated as CASSAGDGTNYGYTF.

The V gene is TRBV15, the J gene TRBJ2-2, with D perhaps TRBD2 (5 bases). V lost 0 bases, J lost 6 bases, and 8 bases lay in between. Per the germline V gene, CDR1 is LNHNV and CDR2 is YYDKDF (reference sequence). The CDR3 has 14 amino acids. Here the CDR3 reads CATSRDYGAGELFF. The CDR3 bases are TGTGCCACCAGCAGAGATTACGGGGCCGGGGAGCTGTTTTTT.

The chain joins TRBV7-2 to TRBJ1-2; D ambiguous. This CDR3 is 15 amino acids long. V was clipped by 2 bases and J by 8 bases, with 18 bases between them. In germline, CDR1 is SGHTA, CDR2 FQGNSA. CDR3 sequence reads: CASSLRGSPIGGYTF. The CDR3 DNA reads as TGTGCCAGCAGCTTACGTGGCAGCCCGATCGGGGGCTACACCTTC.

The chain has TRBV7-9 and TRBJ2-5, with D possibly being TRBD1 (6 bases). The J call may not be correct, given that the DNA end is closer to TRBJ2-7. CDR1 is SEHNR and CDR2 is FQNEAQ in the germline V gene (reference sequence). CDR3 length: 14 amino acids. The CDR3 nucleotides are TGTGCCAGCAGCCCAGGGGCAGACTACTACGAGCAGTACTTC. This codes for CASSPGADYYEQYF.

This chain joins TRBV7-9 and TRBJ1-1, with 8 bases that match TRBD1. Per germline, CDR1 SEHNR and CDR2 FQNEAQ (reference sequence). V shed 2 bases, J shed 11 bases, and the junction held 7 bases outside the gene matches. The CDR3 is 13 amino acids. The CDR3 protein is CASSLQSRQGAFF. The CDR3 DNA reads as TGTGCCAGCAGCTTACAGTCTCGACAGGGGGCTTTCTTT. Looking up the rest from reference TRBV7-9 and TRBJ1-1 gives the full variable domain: DTGVSQNPRHKITKRGQNVTFRCDPISEHNRLYWYRQTLGQGPEFLTYFQNEAQLEKSRLLSDRFSAERPKGSFSTLEIQRTEQGDSAMYLCASSLQSRQGAFFGQGTRLTVV.

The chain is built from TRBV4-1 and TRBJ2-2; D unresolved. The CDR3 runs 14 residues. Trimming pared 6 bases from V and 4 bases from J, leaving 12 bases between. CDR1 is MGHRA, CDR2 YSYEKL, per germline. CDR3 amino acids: CASSPDITTGELFF. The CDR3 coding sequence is TGCGCCAGCAGTCCCGACATAACCACCGGGGAGCTGTTTTTT.

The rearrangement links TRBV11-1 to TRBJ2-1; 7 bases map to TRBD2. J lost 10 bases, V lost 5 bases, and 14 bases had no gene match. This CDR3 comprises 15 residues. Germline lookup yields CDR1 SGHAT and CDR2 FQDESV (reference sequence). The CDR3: CASSRTRSGGGEQFF. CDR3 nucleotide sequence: TGTGCCAGCAGCCGGACTAGATCGGGGGGAGGGGAGCAGTTCTTC.

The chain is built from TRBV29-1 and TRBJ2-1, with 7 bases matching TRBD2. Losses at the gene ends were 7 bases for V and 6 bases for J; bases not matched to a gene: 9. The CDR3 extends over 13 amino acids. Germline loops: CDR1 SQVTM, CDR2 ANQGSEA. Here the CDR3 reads CSARRGSGNEQFF. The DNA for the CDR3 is TGCAGCGCTAGGCGGGGGTCGGGCAATGAGCAGTTCTTC.

The CDR3 coding sequence is TGTGCCAGCAGTCGGACTAGCGGGGGTCAGAACACCGGGGAGCTGTTTTTT. Translated: CASSRTSGGQNTGELFF. The chain has TRBV2 and TRBJ2-2; 13 nucleotides agree with TRBD2. V dropped 5 bases and J dropped 1; count of bases not matched to a gene: 4. The CDR3 sequence is 17 residues long. Germline V lookup: CDR1 SNHLY, CDR2 FYNNEI.

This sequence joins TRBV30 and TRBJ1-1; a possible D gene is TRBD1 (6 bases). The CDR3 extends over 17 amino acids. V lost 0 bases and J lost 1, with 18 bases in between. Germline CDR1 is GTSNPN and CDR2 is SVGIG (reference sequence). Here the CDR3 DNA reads TGTGCCTGGAGTGTCCCGGGACATCGGTCCCCGAACACTGAAGCTTTCTTT. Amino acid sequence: CAWSVPGHRSPNTEAFF.

In nucleotides, the CDR3 is TGTGCCAGCAGCTTAAGACTAGCGGGGGGCCCTAGCACAGATACGCAGTATTTT. As protein: CASSLRLAGGPSTDTQYF. This rearrangement joins TRBV7-2 to TRBJ2-3, with 13 bases aligning to TRBD2. This CDR3 spans 18 amino acids. The V gene's germline CDR1 is SGHTA and CDR2 FQGNSA. J was trimmed by 0 bases and V by 2 bases; bases with no gene match: 5.